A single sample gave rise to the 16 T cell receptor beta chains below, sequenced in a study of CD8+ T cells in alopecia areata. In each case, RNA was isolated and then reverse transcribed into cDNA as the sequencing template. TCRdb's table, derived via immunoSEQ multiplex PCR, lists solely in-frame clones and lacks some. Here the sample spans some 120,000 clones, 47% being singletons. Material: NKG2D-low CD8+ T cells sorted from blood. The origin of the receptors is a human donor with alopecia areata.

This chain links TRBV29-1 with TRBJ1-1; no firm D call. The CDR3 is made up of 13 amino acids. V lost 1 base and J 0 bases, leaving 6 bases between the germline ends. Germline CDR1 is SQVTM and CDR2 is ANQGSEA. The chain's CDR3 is CSVEAAMNTEAFF. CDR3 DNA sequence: TGCAGCGTTGAAGCAGCTATGAACACTGAAGCTTTCTTT.

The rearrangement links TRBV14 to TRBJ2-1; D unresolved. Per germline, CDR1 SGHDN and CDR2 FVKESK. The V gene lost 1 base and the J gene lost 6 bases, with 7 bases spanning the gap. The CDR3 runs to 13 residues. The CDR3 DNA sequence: TGTGCCAGCAGCCAAGCCCCCGGCAATGAGCAGTTCTTC. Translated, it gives CASSQAPGNEQFF.

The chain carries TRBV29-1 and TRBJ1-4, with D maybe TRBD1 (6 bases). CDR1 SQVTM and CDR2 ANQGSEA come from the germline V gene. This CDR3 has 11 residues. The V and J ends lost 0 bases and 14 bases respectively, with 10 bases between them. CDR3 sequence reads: CSVEDQGRLFF. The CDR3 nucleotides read TGCAGCGTTGAAGATCAGGGGCGTCTGTTTTTT.

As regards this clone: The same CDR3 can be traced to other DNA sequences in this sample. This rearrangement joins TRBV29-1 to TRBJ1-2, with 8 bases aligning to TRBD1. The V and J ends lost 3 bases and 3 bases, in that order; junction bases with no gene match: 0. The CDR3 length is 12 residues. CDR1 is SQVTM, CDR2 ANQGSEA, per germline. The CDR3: CSVETGDYGYTF. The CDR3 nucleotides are TGCAGCGTTGAGACAGGGGACTATGGCTACACCTTC.

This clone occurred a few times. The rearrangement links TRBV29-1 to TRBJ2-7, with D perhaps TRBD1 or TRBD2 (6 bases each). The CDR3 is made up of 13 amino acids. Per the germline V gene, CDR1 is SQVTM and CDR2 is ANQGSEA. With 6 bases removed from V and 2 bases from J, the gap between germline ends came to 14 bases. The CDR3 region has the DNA TGCAGCGTGCCGGGGGCGGGACCCTACGAGCAGTACTTC. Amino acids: CSVPGAGPYEQYF.

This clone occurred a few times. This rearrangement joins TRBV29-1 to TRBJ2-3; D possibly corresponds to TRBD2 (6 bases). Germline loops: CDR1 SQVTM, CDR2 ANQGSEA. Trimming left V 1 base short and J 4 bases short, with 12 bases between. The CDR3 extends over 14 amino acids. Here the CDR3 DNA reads TGCAGCGTTGAAGGGTGGACTATCCCAGATACGCAGTATTTT. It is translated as CSVEGWTIPDTQYF.

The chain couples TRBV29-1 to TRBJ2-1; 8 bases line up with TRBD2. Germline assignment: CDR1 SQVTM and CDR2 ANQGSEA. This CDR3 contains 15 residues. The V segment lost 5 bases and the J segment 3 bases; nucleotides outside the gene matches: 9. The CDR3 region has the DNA TGCAGCGTTCTACTAGCGGACCTCCGCTACAATGAGCAGTTCTTC. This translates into CSVLLADLRYNEQFF.

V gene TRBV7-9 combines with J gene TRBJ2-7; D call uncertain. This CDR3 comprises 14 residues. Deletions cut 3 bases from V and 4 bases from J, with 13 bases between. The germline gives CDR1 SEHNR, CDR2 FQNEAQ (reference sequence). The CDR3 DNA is TGTGCCAGCAGCTTCCGTGACATCCTTTACGAGCAGTACTTC. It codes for CASSFRDILYEQYF.

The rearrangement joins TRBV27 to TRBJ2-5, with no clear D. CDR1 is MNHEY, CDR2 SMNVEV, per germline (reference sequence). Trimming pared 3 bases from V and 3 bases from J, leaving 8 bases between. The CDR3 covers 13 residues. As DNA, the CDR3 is TGTGCCAGCAGTTTCGGATCGAAAGAGACCCAGTACTTC. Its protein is CASSFGSKETQYF.

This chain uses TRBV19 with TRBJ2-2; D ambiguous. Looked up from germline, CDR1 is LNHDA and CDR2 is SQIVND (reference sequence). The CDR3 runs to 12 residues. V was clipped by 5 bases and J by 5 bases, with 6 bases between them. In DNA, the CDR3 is TGTGCCAGTAGTTGGGGAACCGGGGAGCTGTTTTTT. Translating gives CASSWGTGELFF.

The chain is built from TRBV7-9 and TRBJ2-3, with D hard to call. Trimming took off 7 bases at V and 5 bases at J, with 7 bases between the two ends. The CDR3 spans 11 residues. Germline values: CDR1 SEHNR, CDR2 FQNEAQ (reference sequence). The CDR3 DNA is TGTGCCAGCACGGCAGGAGATACGCAGTATTTT. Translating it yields CASTAGDTQYF.

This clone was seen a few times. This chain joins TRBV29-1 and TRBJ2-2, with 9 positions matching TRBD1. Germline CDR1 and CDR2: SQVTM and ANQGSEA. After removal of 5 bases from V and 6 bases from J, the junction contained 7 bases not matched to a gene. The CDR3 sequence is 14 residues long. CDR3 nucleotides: TGCAGCGTTTTTGGACAGGGGTACCCCGGGGAGCTGTTTTTT. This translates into CSVFGQGYPGELFF.

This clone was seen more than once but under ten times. DNA of the CDR3: TGCGCCAGCCGACTAGTGGGGCGTAATGAGCAGTTCTTC. Translated: CASRLVGRNEQFF. This chain connects TRBV5-1 to TRBJ2-1; a weak D match, TRBD2 (6 bases). CDR1 is SGHRS, CDR2 YFSETQ, per germline. The CDR3 extends over 13 amino acids. Trimming left V 7 bases short and J 7 bases short, with 15 bases between. Based on the CDR3 plus reference TRBV5-1 and TRBJ2-1, the full variable domain is KAGVTQTPRYLIKTRGQQVTLSCSPISGHRSVSWYQQTPGQGLQFLFEYFSETQRNKGNFPGRFSGRQFSNSRSEMNVSTLELGDSALYLCASRLVGRNEQFFGPGTRLTVL.

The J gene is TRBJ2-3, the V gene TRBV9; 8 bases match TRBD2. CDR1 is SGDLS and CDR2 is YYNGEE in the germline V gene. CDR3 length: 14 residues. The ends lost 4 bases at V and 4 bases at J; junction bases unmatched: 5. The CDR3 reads CASSPPGGADTQYF. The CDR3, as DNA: TGTGCCAGCAGCCCCCCCGGGGGGGCAGATACGCAGTATTTT.

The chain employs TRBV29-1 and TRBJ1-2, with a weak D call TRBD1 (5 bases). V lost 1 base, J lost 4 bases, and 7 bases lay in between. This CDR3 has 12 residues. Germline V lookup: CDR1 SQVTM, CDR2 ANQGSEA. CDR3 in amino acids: CSVEGQGYGYTF. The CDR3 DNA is TGCAGCGTTGAAGGGCAGGGCTATGGCTACACCTTC.

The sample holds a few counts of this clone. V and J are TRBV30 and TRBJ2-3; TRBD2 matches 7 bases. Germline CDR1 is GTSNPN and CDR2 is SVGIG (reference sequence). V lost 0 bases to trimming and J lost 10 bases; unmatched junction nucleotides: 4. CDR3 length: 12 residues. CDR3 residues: CAWSVAGEAQYF. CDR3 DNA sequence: TGTGCCTGGAGTGTGGCGGGAGAGGCGCAGTATTTT.